These T cell receptor beta chains were read from a single sample in a study of T cell responses to AZD1222 COVID-19 vaccine. Only in-frame clones appear in the TCRdb table, and some are missing; sequencing was by immunoSEQ multiplex PCR. This table has 120,000 or so clones, roughly 89% appearing once. This material consisted of peripheral blood, taken on day 0 of AZD1222 vaccination. These receptors were collected from an adult in good health. Each CDR3 is given with its conserved first and last residue. Fields, in order: D gene, clone size, J gene, V gene, CDR3 DNA, CDR3 protein. D genes are given only for firm matches. Rows give clone size only sometimes, using once, few, many, or a class for an expanded clone.

D: TRBD1
size: NA
J: TRBJ1-1
V: TRBV2
DNA: TGTGCCAGCAGTGACAGGGGGTCTAAGGACACTGAAGCTTTCTTT
CDR3: CASSDRGSKDTEAFF

D: TRBD1
size: NA
J: TRBJ1-5
V: TRBV18
DNA: TGTGCCAGCTCACCACGGGGACAGCCCGGCGGATATAGCAATCAGCCCCAGCATTTT
CDR3: CASSPRGQPGGYSNQPQHF

D: NA
size: NA
J: TRBJ2-2
V: TRBV5-1
DNA: TGCGCCAGCAACCCCCAGGGACTGGGGACCGGGGAGCTGTTTTTT
CDR3: CASNPQGLGTGELFF

D: NA
size: NA
J: TRBJ2-2
V: TRBV7-2
DNA: TGTGCCAGCAGCTTAGTGGTTGGTACAACCGGGGAGCTGTTTTTT
CDR3: CASSLVVGTTGELFF

D: TRBD1
size: NA
J: TRBJ1-4
V: TRBV25-1
DNA: TGTGCCAGCAGTGAAAACCCCGGGACAGGGCGTGAAAAACTGTTTTTT
CDR3: CASSENPGTGREKLFF

D: TRBD1
size: NA
J: TRBJ2-5
V: TRBV27
DNA: TGTGCCAGCAGTCTTGGGACAGGGTGGGGAGAGACCCAGTACTTC
CDR3: CASSLGTGWGETQYF

D: NA
size: few
J: TRBJ1-6
V: TRBV5-6
DNA: TGTGCCAGCAGCTTGGCCGGTAATAATTCACCCCTCCACTTT
CDR3: CASSLAGNNSPLHF

D: TRBD1
size: NA
J: TRBJ1-4
V: TRBV6-5
DNA: TGTGCCAGCAGTTTACAGGGGGCGGAAAAACTGTTTTTT
CDR3: CASSLQGAEKLFF

D: TRBD1
size: NA
J: TRBJ1-4
V: TRBV15
DNA: TGTGCCACCAGCAGAGACCTTGCATCCGGACAGGGCTTGAATGAAAAACTGTTTTTT
CDR3: CATSRDLASGQGLNEKLFF

D: NA
size: NA
J: TRBJ2-5
V: TRBV9
DNA: TGTGCCAGCAGTGTTACTCAGGGTCCAGGGGAGACCCAGTACTTC
CDR3: CASSVTQGPGETQYF

D: NA
size: NA
J: TRBJ2-3
V: TRBV3-1/TRBV3-2
DNA: TGTGCCAGCAGCGGTAGCACAGATACGCAGTATTTT
CDR3: CASSGSTDTQYF

D: NA
size: NA
J: TRBJ1-2
V: TRBV3-1/TRBV3-2
DNA: TGTGCCAGCAGCCAAGATTTACGGGGATATGGCTACACCTTC
CDR3: CASSQDLRGYGYTF

D: NA
size: NA
J: TRBJ1-1
V: TRBV5-1
DNA: TGCGCCAGCAGCCCTAGAGAGGGCGACACTGAAGCTTTCTTT
CDR3: CASSPREGDTEAFF

D: NA
size: NA
J: TRBJ2-2
V: TRBV12-3/TRBV12-4
DNA: TGTGCCAGCAGTTTAAAGGGCACCGGGGAGCTGTTTTTT
CDR3: CASSLKGTGELFF

D: NA
size: NA
J: TRBJ1-1
V: TRBV6-2/TRBV6-3
DNA: TGTGCCAGCAGTTACGTGAATGGCGGGACTGAAGCTTTCTTT
CDR3: CASSYVNGGTEAFF

D: NA
size: NA
J: TRBJ1-2
V: TRBV18
DNA: TGTGCCAGCTCACCAGTGACCCCGCTGGATGGCTACACCTTC
CDR3: CASSPVTPLDGYTF

D: NA
size: NA
J: TRBJ1-2
V: TRBV19
DNA: TGTGCCAGTAGCATACAGGGATCCCATGGCTACACCTTC
CDR3: CASSIQGSHGYTF

D: NA
size: NA
J: TRBJ2-2
V: TRBV5-1
DNA: TGCGCCACCTCGGGAAGAGATACCGGGGAGCTGTTTTTT
CDR3: CATSGRDTGELFF

D: TRBD1
size: NA
J: TRBJ1-2
V: TRBV29-1
DNA: TGCAGCGTTGAACAAGGACAGGGGGCGAAAGGCTACACCTTC
CDR3: CSVEQGQGAKGYTF

D: NA
size: NA
J: TRBJ2-5
V: TRBV27
DNA: TGTGCCAGCAGTCAAACCGGGACTCCCCGGGAGACCCAGTACTTC
CDR3: CASSQTGTPRETQYF

D: TRBD1
size: NA
J: TRBJ1-2
V: TRBV10-3
DNA: TGTGCCATCTCGGACAGGGGCTATGGCTACACCTTC
CDR3: CAISDRGYGYTF

D: NA
size: NA
J: TRBJ2-7
V: TRBV2
DNA: TGTGCCAGCAGCCGAGAGGTGGACGAGCAGTACTTC
CDR3: CASSREVDEQYF

D: NA
size: NA
J: TRBJ2-6
V: TRBV28
DNA: TGTGCCAGCAGTTTACGTGAGGGCTCGGGGGGGGCCAACGTCCTGACTTTC
CDR3: CASSLREGSGGANVLTF

D: NA
size: NA
J: TRBJ2-7
V: TRBV4-1
DNA: TGCGCCAGCAGCCAAGATGTAGAGACGGGACACGGTTCCTACGAGCAGTACTTC
CDR3: CASSQDVETGHGSYEQYF

D: NA
size: few
J: TRBJ2-7
V: TRBV2
DNA: TGTGCCAGTCAGAGCGGGCAAGTCTACGAGCAGTACTTC
CDR3: CASQSGQVYEQYF

D: NA
size: NA
J: TRBJ2-6
V: TRBV25-1
DNA: TGTGCCAGCAGTGAGGCTGGTGGGGCCAACGTCCTGACTTTC
CDR3: CASSEAGGANVLTF

D: TRBD1
size: NA
J: TRBJ1-6
V: TRBV9
DNA: TGTGCCAGCAGCCAGGGACAGAGAATAAATAATTCACCCCTCCACTTT
CDR3: CASSQGQRINNSPLHF

D: TRBD1
size: few
J: TRBJ2-3
V: TRBV3-1/TRBV3-2
DNA: TGTGCCAGCAGCGCGGGACAGGTTAATGCAGATACGCAGTATTTT
CDR3: CASSAGQVNADTQYF